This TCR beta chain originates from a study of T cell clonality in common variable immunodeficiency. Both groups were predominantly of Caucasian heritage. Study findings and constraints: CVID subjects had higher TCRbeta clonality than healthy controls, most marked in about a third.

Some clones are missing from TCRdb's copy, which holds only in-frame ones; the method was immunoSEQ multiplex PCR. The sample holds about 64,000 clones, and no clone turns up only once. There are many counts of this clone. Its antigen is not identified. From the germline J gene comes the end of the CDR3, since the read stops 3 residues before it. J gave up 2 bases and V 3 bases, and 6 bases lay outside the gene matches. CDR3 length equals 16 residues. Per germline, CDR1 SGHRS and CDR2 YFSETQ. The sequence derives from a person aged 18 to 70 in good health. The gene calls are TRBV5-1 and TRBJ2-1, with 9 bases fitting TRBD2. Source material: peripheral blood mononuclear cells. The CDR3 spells CASSSGLAWTYNEQFF. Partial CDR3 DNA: TGCGCCAGCAGCTCGGGACTAGCATGGACCTACAATGAG.